Presented here are 21 T cell receptor beta chains from one specimen sequenced in a study of glioma-infiltrating T cells. TCR alpha and beta CDR3 regions were amplified from RNA using iRepertoire nested multiplex PCR. TCRdb used MiXCR to reprocess the multiplex PCR reads, holding one entry per CDR3 protein. Of about 110,000 distinct CDR3 sequences listed, 20% to 25% were seen once; the top ten hold 35%. The sequenced sample was glioma tissue, nonneoplastic brain tissue, or PBMCs (not recorded which). The origin of the receptors is a human donor with low-grade glioma or glioblastoma, undergoing nonglioma brain surgery, or in good health (not recorded which).

This clonotype has at least ten counts. The chain combines TRBV5-1 with TRBJ2-5; 10 nucleotides align to TRBD2. From germline, CDR1 is SGHRS and CDR2 YFSETQ. The J segment lost 2 bases and the V segment lost 5 bases, leaving 3 bases of the junction unmatched. This CDR3 contains 14 residues. The CDR3 nucleotides read TGCGCCAGCAGTACTAGCGGGACTCAAGAGACCCAGTACTTC. Translation gives CASSTSGTQETQYF. Full variable domain (rest looked up from reference TRBV5-1 and TRBJ2-5): KAGVTQTPRYLIKTRGQQVTLSCSPISGHRSVSWYQQTPGQGLQFLFEYFSETQRNKGNFPGRFSGRQFSNSRSEMNVSTLELGDSALYLCASSTSGTQETQYFGPGTRLLVL.

Many counts were recorded for this clonotype. The chain couples TRBV24-1 to TRBJ2-7; D is uncertain. CDR3 size: 15 residues. CDR1 is KGHDR, CDR2 SFDVKD, per germline. V was cut by 1 base and J by 4 bases, with 13 bases left in between. As DNA, the CDR3 is TGTGCCACCAGTGATTTATCGGGCACTATTTACGAGCAGTACTTC. Protein: CATSDLSGTIYEQYF.

This clonotype was counted many times. The V and J genes are TRBV15 and TRBJ2-7; D remains ambiguous. CDR1 and CDR2 (germline): LNHNV, YYDKDF (reference sequence). The CDR3 consists of 14 residues. Between the trimmed V and J ends, which lost 0 bases and 1 base, there was a span of 7 bases. CDR3 protein: CATSRDLQSYEQYF. CDR3 in DNA: TGTGCCACCAGCAGAGATTTGCAGTCCTACGAGCAGTACTTC.

The chain links TRBV7-3 to TRBJ2-3, with D possibly matching TRBD1 (6 bases). Germline-derived CDR1 and CDR2 are SGHTA and FQGTGA. Trimming took 2 bases from V and 6 from J, leaving 21 bases between them. This CDR3 region has 17 residues. As DNA, the CDR3 is TGTGCCAGCAGCTTAGAAAGTCATGGACAGACCACGGATACGCAGTATTTT. The encoded protein is CASSLESHGQTTDTQYF. Drawing the rest from reference TRBV7-3 and TRBJ2-3, the complete variable domain is GAGVSQTPSNKVTEKGKYVELRCDPISGHTALYWYRQSLGQGPEFLIYFQGTGAADDSGLPNDRFFAVRPEGSVSTLKIQRTERGDSAVYLCASSLESHGQTTDTQYFGPGTRLTVL.

This clonotype has ten or more counts. The gene calls are TRBV11-3 and TRBJ2-7; a weak D match, TRBD2 (6 bases). The V end was cut by 0 bases, the J end by 5 bases, with 11 bases between. Per germline, CDR1 SGHNT and CDR2 YENEEA. CDR3 length: 14 residues. CDR3 sequence (DNA): TGTGCCAGCAGCTTAGAGGGGCCGGGGGACGAGCAGTACTTC. Translated: CASSLEGPGDEQYF.

This clonotype was observed many times. V and J are TRBV6-4 and TRBJ1-2; D gene uncertain. Per germline, CDR1 MRHNA and CDR2 SNTAGT. Deletions cut 6 bases from V and 0 bases from J, with 14 bases between. This CDR3 comprises 15 residues. The CDR3 nucleotides are TGTGCCAGCAGGGCGAGGGAACAAGCTAACTATGGCTACACCTTC. This codes for CASRAREQANYGYTF.

This clonotype is a singleton in its sample. V usage is TRBV29-1 and J usage is TRBJ1-2; D unresolved. V dropped 4 bases and J dropped 3 bases, with 3 bases sitting between them. The CDR3 is 10 residues long. Per germline, CDR1 SQVTM and CDR2 ANQGSEA. CDR3 bases: TGCAGCGTTGCGGACTATGGCTACACCTTC. Its translation: CSVADYGYTF.

The V call is TRBV2, the J call TRBJ2-5; possibly TRBD2 for D (6 bases). Germline values: CDR1 SNHLY, CDR2 FYNNEI. The V gene lost 7 bases and the J gene lost 2 bases, with 14 bases spanning the gap. The CDR3 extends over 14 amino acids. CDR3: CASTPTSEQETQYF. The CDR3 DNA sequence: TGTGCCAGCACTCCGACTAGTGAGCAAGAGACCCAGTACTTC.

This clonotype was seen ten or more times. CDR3 in DNA: TGTGCCAGCAGCTCCGTGCGGGGTGGCGATCAGCCCCAGCATTTT. Its protein product is CASSSVRGGDQPQHF. J is TRBJ1-5 and V is TRBV7-2; the D is unclear. Deletions cut 4 bases from V and 5 bases from J, with 15 bases between. Germline V gives CDR1 SGHTA, CDR2 FQGNSA. This CDR3 has 15 residues.

The sample holds many counts of this clonotype. The V gene is TRBV7-8, the J gene TRBJ1-5; a weak D match, TRBD1 (6 bases). The CDR3 has 15 amino acids. Trimming shortened V by 5 bases and J by 3 bases, and 14 bases separated the two germline ends. The V gene's germline CDR1 is SGHVS and CDR2 FQNEAQ. CDR3 DNA: TGTGCCAGCAGCCGGGGGCAGGGAATCAATCAGCCCCAGCATTTT. Amino acids: CASSRGQGINQPQHF. The full variable domain, completed using reference TRBV7-8 and TRBJ1-5, is GAGVSQSPRYKVAKRGQDVALRCDPISGHVSLFWYQQALGQGPEFLTYFQNEAQLDKSGLPSDRFFAERPEGSVSTLKIQRTQQEDSAVYLCASSRGQGINQPQHFGDGTRLSIL.

This clonotype appeared many times. The rearrangement uses TRBV20-1 and TRBJ2-1, with 7 bases identical to TRBD2. The CDR3 covers 13 residues. The V gene's germline CDR1 is DFQATT and CDR2 SNEGSKA (reference sequence). Trimming took 1 base from V and 5 from J; bases not matched to a gene: 2. CDR3 sequence (DNA): TGCAGTGCTAGAGCTAGCGGCCACAATGAGCAGTTCTTC. Amino acid sequence: CSARASGHNEQFF.

In its sample, this clonotype was seen a few times. The rearrangement links TRBV4-1 to TRBJ2-7, with D perhaps TRBD1 or TRBD2 (5 bases each). The V gene's germline CDR1 is MGHRA and CDR2 YSYEKL. The CDR3 contains 15 residues. Trimming removed 1 base at V and 2 bases at J, with 12 bases between. Here the CDR3 DNA reads TGCGCCAGCAGCCAAGGTGGGGACGTAACCTACGAGCAGTACTTC. Protein sequence: CASSQGGDVTYEQYF.

Worth noting for this clonotype: One base away lies a much larger clone, so this may be a sequencing read error. This CDR3 is missing its conserved last phenylalanine or tryptophan, likely due to a read error. The V call is TRBV6-2 or TRBV6-3, the J call TRBJ2-1; the match to TRBD2 covers 8 bases. Germline CDR1 is MNHEY and CDR2 is SVGEGT. CDR3 length: 16 amino acids. V dropped 5 bases and J dropped 2; count of bases not matched to a gene: 8. The DNA of the CDR3 is TGTGCCAGCAGTCCGGGGACTAGTCTCGCCTACAATGAGCAGTTCCTC. It encodes CASSPGTSLAYNEQFL.

The chain uses TRBV6-6 and TRBJ1-1, with D possibly being TRBD1 (5 bases). The CDR3 runs 13 residues. The V gene's germline CDR1 is MNHNY and CDR2 SVGAGI (reference sequence). The V end lost 9 bases, the J end lost 10 bases, and 21 bases lay between the germline ends. CDR3 bases: TGTGCCAGTAGCATTGGGAGAGGGGCTGGAGCTTTCTTT. It is translated as CASSIGRGAGAFF.

This clonotype was recorded many times. The chain uses TRBV12-3 or TRBV12-4 and TRBJ1-3; D is undetermined. The CDR3 runs 13 residues. V was pared by 3 bases and J by 6 bases, with 9 bases between. Written as DNA, the CDR3 is TGTGCCAGCAGTTTGGCGGGGTCAAACACCATATATTTT. It encodes CASSLAGSNTIYF.

In the case of this clonotype: A much bigger clone sits one base away, suggesting this may be a read error. V usage is TRBV29-1 and J usage is TRBJ1-2; tentatively, D is TRBD1 (5 bases). Trimming left V 3 bases short and J 4 bases short, with 18 bases between. Germline-derived CDR1 and CDR2 are SQVTM and ANQGSEA. The CDR3 is made up of 15 amino acids. The CDR3 here is CSVDRVGRDGYGYTF. The CDR3 region has the DNA TGCAGCGTTGACCGGGTTGGCAGGGACGGCTATGGCTACACCTTC.

A note on this clonotype: A much larger clone differs by one base, so this may be a read error. The chain combines TRBV12-3 or TRBV12-4 with TRBJ2-3, with 11 positions matching TRBD2. The CDR3 is 14 residues long. DNA of the CDR3: TGTGCCAGCAGTCTAGCGGGGGGCGGAGATACGGAGTATTTT. Translated: CASSLAGGGDTEYF.

CDR3 DNA: TGTGCCACCAGTGAAAGTCCGGAACAGGGCAACACCGGGGAGCTGTTTTTT. Its protein is CATSESPEQGNTGELFF. The chain has TRBV24-1 and TRBJ2-2; tentative D call: TRBD1 (6 bases). The V and J ends lost 4 bases and 2 bases respectively, with 16 bases between them. This CDR3 has 17 amino acids. In germline, CDR1 is KGHDR, CDR2 SFDVKD.

This clonotype was seen ten or more times. The chain is built from TRBV29-1 and TRBJ2-3, with a possible D match to TRBD1 (7 bases). CDR3 length equals 11 residues. The ends were cut back, 4 bases at V and 6 bases at J, with 8 bases in the middle. CDR1 and CDR2 (germline): SQVTM, ANQGSEA. CDR3 sequence reads: CSVAGGDTQYF. CDR3 in DNA: TGCAGCGTTGCAGGGGGGGATACGCAGTATTTT.

Many counts were recorded for this clonotype. CDR3 bases: TGTGCCAGTAGATCCGGACAGGGGGCATCCTACGAGCAGTACTTC. This encodes CASRSGQGASYEQYF. V gene TRBV19 combines with J gene TRBJ2-7; TRBD1 matches at 11 bases. V trimming: 6 bases; J trimming: 1 base; junction bases outside the gene matches: 5. Per the germline V gene, CDR1 is LNHDA and CDR2 is SQIVND (reference sequence). The CDR3 runs to 15 residues.

This clonotype was detected ten times or more. The rearrangement uses TRBV29-1 and TRBJ2-7; possibly TRBD1 or TRBD2 for D (5 bases each). Deletions cut 4 bases from V and 2 bases from J, with 12 bases between. Germline V gene data show CDR1 as SQVTM and CDR2 as ANQGSEA. The CDR3 has 13 residues. The chain's CDR3 is CSVGGALTYEQYF. The DNA for the CDR3 is TGCAGCGTTGGAGGGGCCTTAACCTACGAGCAGTACTTC.